This T cell receptor (beta chain) was sequenced for a study of neurological immune-mediated disorders. Ten or more counts support this clonotype. The antigen remains unidentified. V lost 0 bases to trimming and J lost 2 bases, with 12 bases between them. Germline V CDR1 and CDR2: SGHRS, YFSETQ. This CDR3 spans 17 amino acids. Whole-study findings and limits: None of the CDR3 amino acid sequences in expanded clones turned up in more than one subject, which points to private repertoires in all groups.

The cDNA was produced through 5'RACE with 10-nucleotide random UMIs. Over 190 million TCR-beta sequences from 15-18 subjects came from every sequencing run. TCRdb re-analysed the 5' RACE reads in MiXCR, keeping a single row per CDR3 protein. The table includes 50,000 or so distinct CDR3 sequences, approximately 10% detected once. The sequence was collected from a middle-aged woman with HTLV-1-associated myelopathy (HAM/TSP). This chain connects TRBV5-1 to TRBJ2-6; possible D gene TRBD1, 6 bases. Source material: PBMCs. The CDR3 DNA follows: TGCGCCAGCAGCTTGGACCCTCAGGGGCCTGGGGCCAACGTCCTGACTTTC. Translating gives CASSLDPQGPGANVLTF.